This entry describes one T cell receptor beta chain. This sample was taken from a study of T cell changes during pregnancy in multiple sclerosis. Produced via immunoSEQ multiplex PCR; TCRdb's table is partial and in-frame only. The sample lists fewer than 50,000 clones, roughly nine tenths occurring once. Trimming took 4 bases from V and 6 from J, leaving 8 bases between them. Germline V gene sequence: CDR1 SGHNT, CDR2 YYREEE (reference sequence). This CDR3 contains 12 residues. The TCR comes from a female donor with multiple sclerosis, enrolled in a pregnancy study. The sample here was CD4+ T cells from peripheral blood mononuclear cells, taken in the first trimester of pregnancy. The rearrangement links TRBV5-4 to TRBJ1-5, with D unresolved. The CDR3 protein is CASSLGAQPQHF. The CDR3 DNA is TGTGCCAGCAGCCTCGGTGCTCAGCCCCAGCATTTT.